This is a list of T cell receptor beta chains from one sample in a study of PD-1 blockade in mismatch repair-deficient tumors. Method: immunoSEQ multiplex PCR; TCRdb's copy keeps in-frame clones and lacks some. Seen here are around 120,000 clones, roughly 86% observed once, and the top ten hold less than 15%. This material consisted of peripheral blood, taken 44 weeks after starting pembrolizumab. The receptors originated from an adult with mismatch repair-deficient cancer. The CDR3 runs from the conserved cysteine through the conserved F or W. D genes are given only for firm matches. Clone sizes are given selectively: once, few, many, or a class where the clone is expanded.

D gene	clone size	J gene	V gene	CDR3 protein	CDR3 DNA
.	few	TRBJ1-2	TRBV2	CASRDGQSYGYTF	TGTGCCAGCAGGGATGGACAGTCCTATGGCTACACCTTC
.	.	TRBJ2-7	TRBV6-6	CATVASPPRASYEQYF	TGTGCCACCGTCGCCTCTCCTCCGAGAGCCTCCTACGAGCAGTACTTC
.	.	TRBJ1-4	TRBV5-1	CASSLGGGNLKTNEKLFF	TGCGCCAGCAGCTTGGGCGGAGGCAACCTGAAGACGAATGAAAAACTGTTTTTT
.	once	TRBJ1-3	TRBV6-6	CASTLRDGNSGNTIYF	TGTGCCAGCACTCTTAGGGACGGCAACTCTGGAAACACCATATATTTT
TRBD2	.	TRBJ2-7	TRBV6-5	CASSYLGLAGEQYF	TGTGCCAGCAGTTACCTAGGACTAGCGGGCGAGCAGTACTTC
.	.	TRBJ2-4	TRBV18	CASSPPSFSDIQYF	TGTGCCAGCTCACCTCCCTCCTTTTCGGACATTCAGTACTTC
.	.	TRBJ1-2	TRBV6-4	CASTLPDTANYGYTF	TGTGCCAGCACCTTACCGGACACCGCTAACTATGGCTACACCTTC
.	.	TRBJ2-5	TRBV11-2	CASSYWGETQYF	TGTGCCAGCAGCTACTGGGGAGAGACCCAGTACTTC
.	.	TRBJ1-4	TRBV15	CATSRDSGRNEKLFF	TGTGCCACCAGCAGAGATTCCGGCAGGAATGAAAAACTGTTTTTT
.	.	TRBJ1-4	TRBV4-1	CASSSNPLNEKLFF	TGCGCCAGCAGCAGTAATCCCCTTAATGAAAAACTGTTTTTT
.	.	TRBJ2-7	TRBV5-5	CASSEYYEQYF	TGTGCCAGCAGCGAGTACTACGAGCAGTACTTC
TRBD1	.	TRBJ2-7	TRBV2	CASRPTRMGTGPEQYF	TGTGCCAGCAGGCCCACGCGGATGGGGACAGGTCCCGAGCAGTACTTC
.	.	TRBJ2-7	TRBV23-1	CASPRGPFYEQYF	TGCGCCAGCCCGAGAGGACCCTTTTACGAGCAGTACTTC
.	.	TRBJ2-7	TRBV18	CASSPPLARDYEQYF	TGTGCCAGCTCACCACCGCTAGCGCGAGACTACGAGCAGTACTTC
.	.	TRBJ2-2	TRBV4-3	CASSPENANTGELFF	TGCGCCAGCAGCCCCGAAAATGCGAACACCGGGGAGCTGTTTTTT
TRBD2	.	TRBJ2-4	TRBV4-1	CASSQDSWREGAKNIQYF	TGCGCCAGCAGCCAAGATAGTTGGCGGGAGGGAGCCAAAAACATTCAGTACTTC
.	.	TRBJ2-3	TRBV19	CASSIDHWARPDTQYF	TGTGCCAGTAGTATAGATCACTGGGCTCGTCCAGATACGCAGTATTTT
.	.	TRBJ1-1	TRBV21-1	CASILTYPDRGGEAFF	TGTGCCAGCATCCTTACCTACCCCGACAGAGGAGGTGAAGCTTTCTTT
TRBD2	.	TRBJ2-7	TRBV2	CASTRSGTNLLEQYF	TGTGCCAGCACCCGATCCGGGACTAATTTGTTGGAGCAGTACTTC
.	.	TRBJ2-1	TRBV6-1	CASSEGAHDPYNEQFF	TGTGCCAGCAGTGAGGGGGCCCATGACCCCTACAATGAGCAGTTCTTC
TRBD2	.	TRBJ2-1	TRBV19	CASSIGTSGRGNEQFF	TGTGCCAGTAGTATTGGGACTAGCGGGAGGGGGAATGAGCAGTTCTTC
TRBD1	.	TRBJ2-5	TRBV4-2	CASSQTPGTASEETQYF	TGTGCCAGCAGCCAAACCCCCGGGACAGCTTCCGAGGAGACCCAGTACTTC
TRBD1	.	TRBJ1-5	TRBV4-3	CASSPTGGNQPQHF	TGCGCCAGCAGCCCTACAGGGGGCAATCAGCCCCAGCATTTT
.	.	TRBJ1-2	TRBV6-5	CASSYLNYGYTF	TGTGCCAGCAGTTACTTAAACTATGGCTACACCTTC
.	few	TRBJ2-5	TRBV7-7	CASSHGVQGRKETQYF	TGTGCTAGCAGCCATGGCGTACAAGGACGAAAAGAGACCCAGTACTTC
TRBD2	.	TRBJ2-7	TRBV4-1	CASSHYPTSGGEQYF	TGCGCCAGCAGCCACTACCCGACTAGCGGGGGCGAGCAGTACTTC
.	few	TRBJ2-7	TRBV6-1	CASSPTVAGEQYF	TGTGCCAGCAGTCCTACGGTTGCTGGTGAGCAGTACTTC
TRBD1	.	TRBJ2-7	TRBV29-1	CSVVGQGSSGYEQYF	TGCAGCGTTGTAGGACAGGGGTCCTCCGGCTACGAGCAGTACTTC
.	once	TRBJ2-5	TRBV19	CATSLGYQETQYF	TGTGCAACCTCCTTAGGGTACCAAGAGACCCAGTACTTC
.	.	TRBJ2-1	TRBV7-9	CASSSWKGRNEQFF	TGTGCCAGCAGCTCCTGGAAGGGGCGAAATGAGCAGTTCTTC
.	few	TRBJ2-7	TRBV11-2	CASSLAFPPGEQYF	TGTGCCAGCAGCTTAGCCTTCCCCCCGGGGGAGCAGTACTTC
.	.	TRBJ1-4	TRBV4-1	CASSQEGPPNEKLFF	TGCGCCAGCAGCCAAGAGGGGCCCCCTAATGAAAAACTGTTTTTT
.	.	TRBJ2-5	TRBV28	CASSLYKLRQETQYF	TGTGCCAGCAGTTTATATAAGTTGCGCCAAGAGACCCAGTACTTC
TRBD2	.	TRBJ2-2	TRBV7-3	CASSSQGGLAGDTGELFF	TGTGCCAGCAGCTCCCAAGGGGGATTAGCGGGAGATACCGGGGAGCTGTTTTTT
.	.	TRBJ1-2	TRBV6-6	CASRTEPRGGYTF	TGTGCCAGCAGAACAGAGCCCCGGGGCGGCTACACCTTC
.	few	TRBJ1-5	TRBV6-6	CASSYSGAQPQHF	TGTGCCAGCAGTTACTCGGGTGCGCAGCCCCAGCATTTT
.	.	TRBJ1-4	TRBV2	CASSVGLDEKLFF	TGTGCCAGCAGTGTGGGTCTCGACGAAAAACTGTTTTTT
.	.	TRBJ1-2	TRBV19	CASSLDFLEVNYGYTF	TGTGCCAGTAGCCTGGACTTTTTAGAGGTCAACTATGGCTACACCTTC
TRBD1	.	TRBJ2-4	TRBV28	CASSFTTGQGGNIQYF	TGTGCCAGCAGTTTTACCACCGGACAGGGAGGAAACATTCAGTACTTC
.	once	TRBJ1-1	TRBV6-6	CASSRLLGVGAFF	TGTGCCAGCAGCAGACTCCTTGGCGTCGGAGCTTTCTTT
.	.	TRBJ2-2	TRBV6-5	CASSRGVASTGELFF	TGTGCCAGCAGTCGTGGGGTAGCATCTACCGGGGAGCTGTTTTTT
.	.	TRBJ2-1	TRBV4-2	CASSQDGGSSYNEQFF	TGTGCCAGCAGCCAAGATGGGGGAAGCTCCTACAATGAGCAGTTCTTC
TRBD1	.	TRBJ2-7	TRBV6-1	CASSPGQGGSEQYF	TGTGCCAGCAGCCCGGGACAGGGGGGATCCGAGCAGTACTTC
.	.	TRBJ1-3	TRBV7-8	CASSPLNRDGNTIYF	TGTGCCAGCAGCCCCCTCAACAGGGACGGAAACACCATATATTTT
.	.	TRBJ2-7	TRBV5-8	CASSHKTSYEQYF	TGTGCCAGCAGCCATAAAACCTCCTACGAGCAGTACTTC
.	.	TRBJ1-1	TRBV30	CAWRERGTEAFF	TGTGCCTGGAGGGAGCGGGGCACTGAAGCTTTCTTT
TRBD1	once	TRBJ2-3	TRBV28	CASSFSPSDRDTDTQYF	TGTGCCAGCAGTTTCTCGCCGTCGGACAGGGACACAGATACGCAGTATTTT
.	.	TRBJ2-7	TRBV19	CASSIAVSYEQYF	TGTGCCAGTAGTATCGCAGTCTCCTACGAGCAGTACTTC
TRBD2	.	TRBJ2-7	TRBV5-1	CASFRTSVPSEQYF	TGCGCCAGCTTCAGGACTAGCGTACCATCCGAGCAGTACTTC
.	.	TRBJ2-3	TRBV27	CASSSTGIGTDTQYF	TGTGCCAGCAGTTCAACAGGTATCGGCACAGATACGCAGTATTTT
TRBD2	.	TRBJ2-1	TRBV27	CASSPGTSGINEQFF	TGTGCCAGCAGTCCGGGGACTAGCGGGATAAATGAGCAGTTCTTC
TRBD1	.	TRBJ2-7	TRBV5-4	CASSPAGTGEQYF	TGTGCCAGCAGCCCGGCTGGGACAGGGGAGCAGTACTTC
TRBD1	.	TRBJ2-7	TRBV19	CASSRDRGIDEQYF	TGTGCCAGTAGTCGGGACAGGGGAATCGACGAGCAGTACTTC
.	.	TRBJ1-5	TRBV21-1	CASSSGTGNQPQHF	TGTGCCAGCAGCAGCGGGACAGGGAATCAGCCCCAGCATTTT
.	.	TRBJ2-1	TRBV4-3	CASSQDGAYSSYNEQFF	TGCGCCAGCAGCCAAGATGGGGCGTATAGCTCCTACAATGAGCAGTTCTTC
TRBD1	.	TRBJ1-1	TRBV5-1	CASTNRGNTEAFF	TGCGCCAGCACAAACAGGGGCAACACTGAAGCTTTCTTT
.	.	TRBJ2-4	TRBV18	CASSPQFGLGRLGGDIQYF	TGTGCCAGCTCACCACAGTTCGGATTAGGGAGACTAGGAGGCGACATTCAGTACTTC
.	once	TRBJ2-4	TRBV28	CASSLAKNIQYF	TGTGCCAGCAGTCTAGCCAAAAACATTCAGTACTTC
.	.	TRBJ2-7	TRBV9	CASSVGQNYEQYF	TGTGCCAGCAGCGTAGGGCAGAACTACGAGCAGTACTTC